This entry features one T cell receptor (beta chain) sequence. The data were taken from a study of control samples from healthy donors and cancer patients. The CDR3 contains 14 residues. Germline loops: CDR1 ENHRY, CDR2 SYGVKD. Between the trimmed V and J ends, which lost 0 bases and 13 bases, there was a span of 18 bases. TCRdb keeps only in-frame clones here, not all; method: immunoSEQ multiplex PCR. The top ten hold 19% of the sample, which has 70,000 or so clones, 85% to 90% seen once. The gene calls are TRBV10-3 and TRBJ1-2; D gene ambiguous. Sequenced input: PBMCs. The TCR was taken from a man aged 55 to 70 with lung cancer. CDR3 nucleotide sequence: TGTGCCATCAGTGAGTCTGGGCCGCTATATTGGTGCACCTTC. As protein: CAISESGPLYWCTF.